This T cell receptor beta chain was recorded in a study of blood T cell repertoires in COVID-19. Assay: immunoSEQ multiplex PCR; the TCRdb copy retains only in-frame clones and omits some. The top ten clones hold 2% to 3% of a sample with about 270,000 clones, approximately 90% of them seen once. This clone was seen once. What the recovered Cohort 3 donors had was two negative PCRs, clearance, or symptom resolution. The sample taken for sequencing was PBMCs or T cells enriched from blood (not recorded which). The origin of this receptor is a woman between 18 and 30 years old who had recovered from COVID-19.

CDR3 DNA: TGTGCCAGCAGCCATCAAAGCGGGGGGGGTTACGCAGATACGCAGTATTTT. This sequence encodes CASSHQSGGGYADTQYF. This chain joins TRBV4-2 and TRBJ2-3; 10 nucleotides align to TRBD2. The CDR3 totals 17 residues. V lost 3 bases, J lost 4 bases, and 10 bases stayed unmatched. Germline loops: CDR1 LGHNA, CDR2 YNFKEQ.